The source of this T cell receptor (beta chain) is a study of T cells after posttransplantation cyclophosphamide. Regarding this clone: Its specificity is not known. The sample contains more than one DNA sequence encoding this CDR3.

Sequenced by immunoSEQ multiplex PCR; TCRdb stores in-frame clones only, minus some. The sample holds tens of thousands of clones, roughly 93% seen once. The germline V gene encodes CDR1 SQVTM and CDR2 ANQGSEA. CDR3 length: 15 residues. Trimming cost V 3 bases and J 6 bases, with 21 bases left between them. Overall study findings and caveats: Recipient CMV seropositivity and CMV reactivation strongly tracked TRB clonality. Donor-recipient repertoire similarity was low at 1-2 months, rising over year one.

The sequenced sample was PBMCs. The sequence derives from a woman aged 50 to 60 in good health and a related stem cell transplant donor. The chain carries TRBV29-1 and TRBJ2-7, with D maybe TRBD2 (7 bases). The CDR3 reads CSVEGGWAGEGEQYF. The CDR3 nucleotides read TGCAGCGTTGAGGGGGGCTGGGCAGGGGAGGGCGAGCAGTACTTC.